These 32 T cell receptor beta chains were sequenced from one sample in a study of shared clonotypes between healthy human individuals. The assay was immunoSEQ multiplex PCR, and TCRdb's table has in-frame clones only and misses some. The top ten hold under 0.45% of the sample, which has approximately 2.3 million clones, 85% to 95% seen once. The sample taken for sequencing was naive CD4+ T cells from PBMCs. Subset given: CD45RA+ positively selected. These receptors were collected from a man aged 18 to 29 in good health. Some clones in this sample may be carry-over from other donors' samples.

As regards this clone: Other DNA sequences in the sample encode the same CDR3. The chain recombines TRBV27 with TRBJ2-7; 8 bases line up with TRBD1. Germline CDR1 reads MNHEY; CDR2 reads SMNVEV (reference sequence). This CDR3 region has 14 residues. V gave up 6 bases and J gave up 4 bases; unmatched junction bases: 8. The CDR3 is CASSLSDRVYEQYF. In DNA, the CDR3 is TGTGCCAGCAGCCTTTCGGACAGGGTTTACGAGCAGTACTTC.

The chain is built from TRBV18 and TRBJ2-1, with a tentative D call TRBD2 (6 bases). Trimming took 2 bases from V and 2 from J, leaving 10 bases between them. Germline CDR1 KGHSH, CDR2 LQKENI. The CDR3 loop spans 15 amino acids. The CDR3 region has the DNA TGTGCCAGCTCACCAAACGGGGGTCCCTACAATGAGCAGTTCTTC. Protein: CASSPNGGPYNEQFF. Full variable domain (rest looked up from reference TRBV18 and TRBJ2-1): NAGVMQNPRHLVRRRGQEARLRCSPMKGHSHVYWYRQLPEEGLKFMVYLQKENIIDESGMPKERFSAEFPKEGPSILRIQQVVRGDSAAYFCASSPNGGPYNEQFFGPGTRLTVL.

This CDR3 reads CATQSGSYEQYF. As DNA, the CDR3 is TGTGCCACCCAATCAGGTTCCTACGAGCAGTACTTC. The rearrangement joins TRBV2 to TRBJ2-7; D is unclear. Trimming took 10 bases from V and 1 from J, leaving 11 bases between them. Germline V gives CDR1 SNHLY, CDR2 FYNNEI. This CDR3 region has 12 residues.

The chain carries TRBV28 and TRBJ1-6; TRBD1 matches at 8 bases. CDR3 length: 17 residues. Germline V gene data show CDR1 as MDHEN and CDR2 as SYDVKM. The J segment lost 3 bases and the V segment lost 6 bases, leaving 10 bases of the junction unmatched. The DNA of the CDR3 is TGTGCCAGCAGGTTCCAGTTGGGGACAGGCTATAATTCACCCCTCCACTTT. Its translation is CASRFQLGTGYNSPLHF.

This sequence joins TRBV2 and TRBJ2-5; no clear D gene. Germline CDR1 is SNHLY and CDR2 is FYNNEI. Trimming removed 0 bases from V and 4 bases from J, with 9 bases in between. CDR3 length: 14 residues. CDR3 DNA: TGTGCCAGCAGTGAAGCAAGCCAGTCAGAGACCCAGTACTTC. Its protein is CASSEASQSETQYF.

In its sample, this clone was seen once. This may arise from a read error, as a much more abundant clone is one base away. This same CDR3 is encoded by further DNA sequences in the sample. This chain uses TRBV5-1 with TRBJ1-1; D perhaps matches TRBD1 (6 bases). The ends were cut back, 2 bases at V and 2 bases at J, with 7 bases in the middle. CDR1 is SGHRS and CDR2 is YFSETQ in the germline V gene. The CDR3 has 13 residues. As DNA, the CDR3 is TGCGCCAGCAGCTTACAGGGAAACACTGAAGCTTTCTTT. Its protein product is CASSLQGNTEAFF.

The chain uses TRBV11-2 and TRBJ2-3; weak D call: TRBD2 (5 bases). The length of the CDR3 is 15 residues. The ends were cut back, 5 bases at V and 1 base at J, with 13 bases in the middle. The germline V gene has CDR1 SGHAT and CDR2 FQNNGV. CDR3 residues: CASSPVSGGTDTQYF. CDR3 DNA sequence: TGTGCCAGCAGCCCCGTGAGCGGCGGCACAGATACGCAGTATTTT.

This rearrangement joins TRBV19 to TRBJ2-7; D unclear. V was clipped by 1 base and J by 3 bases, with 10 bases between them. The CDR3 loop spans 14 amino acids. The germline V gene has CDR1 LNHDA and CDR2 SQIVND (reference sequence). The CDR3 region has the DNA TGTGCCAGTAGTATAGTAGGCGGTCGCTACGAGCAGTACTTC. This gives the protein CASSIVGGRYEQYF.

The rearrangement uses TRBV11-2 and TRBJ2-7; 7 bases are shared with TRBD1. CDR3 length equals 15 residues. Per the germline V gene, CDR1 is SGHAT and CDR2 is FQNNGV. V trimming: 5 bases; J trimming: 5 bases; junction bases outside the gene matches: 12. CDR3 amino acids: CASSQTGSVIDEQYF. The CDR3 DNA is TGTGCCAGCAGCCAGACAGGGTCGGTCATCGACGAGCAGTACTTC.

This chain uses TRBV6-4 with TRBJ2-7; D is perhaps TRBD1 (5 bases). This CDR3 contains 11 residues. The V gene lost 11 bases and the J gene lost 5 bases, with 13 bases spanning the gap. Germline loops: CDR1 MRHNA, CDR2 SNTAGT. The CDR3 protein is CAPGQIHEQYF. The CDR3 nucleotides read TGTGCCCCTGGACAAATTCACGAGCAGTACTTC.

This CDR3 reads CASSLPGQGKNEQFF. Here the CDR3 DNA reads TGCGCCAGCAGCCTCCCGGGACAGGGTAAGAATGAGCAGTTCTTC. J is TRBJ2-1 and V is TRBV5-1; 9 bases are shared with TRBD1. This CDR3 is 15 amino acids long. Germline V CDR1 and CDR2: SGHRS, YFSETQ. V lost 4 bases, J lost 7 bases, and 9 bases stayed unmatched.

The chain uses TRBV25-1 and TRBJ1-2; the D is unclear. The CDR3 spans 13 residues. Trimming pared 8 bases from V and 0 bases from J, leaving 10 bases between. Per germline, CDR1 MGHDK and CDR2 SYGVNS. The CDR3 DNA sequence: TGTGCCAGCCAGAACAGCACTAACTATGGCTACACCTTC. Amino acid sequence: CASQNSTNYGYTF.

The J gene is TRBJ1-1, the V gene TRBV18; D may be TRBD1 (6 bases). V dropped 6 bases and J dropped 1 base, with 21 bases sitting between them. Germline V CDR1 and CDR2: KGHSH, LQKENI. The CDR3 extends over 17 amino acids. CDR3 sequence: CASSLPPGANRNTEAFF. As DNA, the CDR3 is TGTGCCAGCTCCCTTCCGCCAGGGGCGAACCGGAACACTGAAGCTTTCTTT.

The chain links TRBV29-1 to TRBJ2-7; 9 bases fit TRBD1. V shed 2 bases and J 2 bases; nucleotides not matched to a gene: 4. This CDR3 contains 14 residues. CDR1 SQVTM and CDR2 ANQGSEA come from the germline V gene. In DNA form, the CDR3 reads TGCAGCGTTGAAAAATGGGACAGGGCCTACGAGCAGTACTTC. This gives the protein CSVEKWDRAYEQYF.

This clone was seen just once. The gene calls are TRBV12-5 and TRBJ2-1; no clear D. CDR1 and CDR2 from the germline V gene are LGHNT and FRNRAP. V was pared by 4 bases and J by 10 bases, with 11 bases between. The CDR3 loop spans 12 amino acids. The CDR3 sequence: CASGSRVGEQFF. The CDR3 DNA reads TGTGCTAGTGGTTCCCGAGTAGGAGAGCAGTTCTTC.

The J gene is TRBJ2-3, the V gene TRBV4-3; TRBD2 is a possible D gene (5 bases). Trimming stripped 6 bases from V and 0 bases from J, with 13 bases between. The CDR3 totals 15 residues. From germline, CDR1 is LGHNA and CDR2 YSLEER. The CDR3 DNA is TGCGCCAGCAGTATCCGTTGGACTAGCACAGATACGCAGTATTTT. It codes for CASSIRWTSTDTQYF.

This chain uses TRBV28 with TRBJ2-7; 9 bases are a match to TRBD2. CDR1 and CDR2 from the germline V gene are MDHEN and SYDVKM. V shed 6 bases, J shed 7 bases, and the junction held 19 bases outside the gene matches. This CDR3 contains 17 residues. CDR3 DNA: TGTGCCAGCAGGCTCACCACTGGCGGGAGGGGGCTGCGGGAGCAGTACTTC. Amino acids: CASRLTTGGRGLREQYF.

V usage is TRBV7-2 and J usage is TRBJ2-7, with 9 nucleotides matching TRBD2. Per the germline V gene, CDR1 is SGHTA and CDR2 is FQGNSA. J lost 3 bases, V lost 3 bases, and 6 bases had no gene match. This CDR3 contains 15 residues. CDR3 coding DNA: TGTGCCAGCAGCTTGCTGGGACTAGCTATCTACGAGCAGTACTTC. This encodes CASSLLGLAIYEQYF.

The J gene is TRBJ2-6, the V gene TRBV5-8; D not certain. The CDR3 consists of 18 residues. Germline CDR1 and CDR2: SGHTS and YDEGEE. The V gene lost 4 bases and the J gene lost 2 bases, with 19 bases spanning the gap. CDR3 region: CASSPDFTKETGANVLTF. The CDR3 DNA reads TGTGCCAGCAGCCCTGATTTTACGAAGGAAACTGGGGCCAACGTCCTGACTTTC.

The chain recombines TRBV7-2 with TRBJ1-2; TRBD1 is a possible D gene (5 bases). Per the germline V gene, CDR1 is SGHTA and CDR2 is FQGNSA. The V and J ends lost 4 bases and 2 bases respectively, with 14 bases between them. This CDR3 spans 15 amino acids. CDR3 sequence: CASSSLRGPNYGYTF. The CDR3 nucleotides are TGTGCCAGCAGCTCCCTGCGGGGCCCAAACTATGGCTACACCTTC.

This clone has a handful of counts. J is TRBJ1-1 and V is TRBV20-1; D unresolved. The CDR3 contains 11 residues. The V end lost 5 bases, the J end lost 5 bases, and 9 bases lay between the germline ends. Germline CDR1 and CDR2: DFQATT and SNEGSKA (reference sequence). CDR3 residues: CSAATRTEAFF. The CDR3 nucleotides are TGCAGTGCTGCGACACGGACTGAAGCTTTCTTT.

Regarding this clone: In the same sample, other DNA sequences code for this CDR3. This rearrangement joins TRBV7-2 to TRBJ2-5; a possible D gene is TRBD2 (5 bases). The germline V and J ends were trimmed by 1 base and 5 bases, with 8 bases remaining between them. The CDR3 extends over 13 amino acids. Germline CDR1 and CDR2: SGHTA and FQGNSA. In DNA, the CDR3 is TGTGCCAGCAGCTTAGGAGGGCGCGAGACCCAGTACTTC. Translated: CASSLGGRETQYF.

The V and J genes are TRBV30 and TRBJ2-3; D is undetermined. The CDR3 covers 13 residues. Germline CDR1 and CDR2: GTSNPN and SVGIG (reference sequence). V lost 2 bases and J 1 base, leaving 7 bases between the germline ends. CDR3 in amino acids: CAWSRLGTDTQYF. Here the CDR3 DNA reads TGTGCCTGGAGTAGGCTGGGCACAGATACGCAGTATTTT.

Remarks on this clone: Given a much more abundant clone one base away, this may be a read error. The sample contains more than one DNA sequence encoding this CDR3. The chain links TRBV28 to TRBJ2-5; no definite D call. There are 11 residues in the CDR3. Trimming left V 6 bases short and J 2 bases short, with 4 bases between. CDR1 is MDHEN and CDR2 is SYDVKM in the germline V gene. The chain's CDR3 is CASSLQETQYF. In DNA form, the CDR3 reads TGTGCCAGCAGCTTACAAGAGACCCAGTACTTC.

This CDR3 reads CASSLLGETGELFF. CDR3 DNA: TGTGCCAGCAGCTTGCTTGGAGAGACCGGGGAGCTGTTTTTT. The genes are TRBV5-6 and TRBJ2-2; D remains ambiguous. CDR1 SGHDT and CDR2 YYEEEE come from the germline V gene. Trimming cost V 1 base and J 5 bases, with 9 bases left between them. The CDR3 sequence is 14 residues long. Full variable domain (missing parts from reference TRBV5-6 and TRBJ2-2): DAGVTQSPTHLIKTRGQQVTLRCSPKSGHDTVSWYQQALGQGPQFIFQYYEEEERQRGNFPDRFSGHQFPNYSSELNVNALLLGDSALYLCASSLLGETGELFFGEGSRLTVL.

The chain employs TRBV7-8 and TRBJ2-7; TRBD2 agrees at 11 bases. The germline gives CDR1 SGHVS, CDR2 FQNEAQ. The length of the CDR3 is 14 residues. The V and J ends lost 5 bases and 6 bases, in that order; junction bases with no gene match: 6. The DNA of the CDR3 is TGTGCCAGCAGCCTGACTAGCGGGGAGCTCGAGCAGTACTTC. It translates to CASSLTSGELEQYF.

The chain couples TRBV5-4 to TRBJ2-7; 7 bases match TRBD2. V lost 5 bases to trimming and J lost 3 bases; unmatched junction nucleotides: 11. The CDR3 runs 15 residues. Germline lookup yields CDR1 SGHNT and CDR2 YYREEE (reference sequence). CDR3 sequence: CASRMELAGHYEQYF. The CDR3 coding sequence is TGTGCCAGCAGAATGGAATTAGCGGGTCACTACGAGCAGTACTTC.

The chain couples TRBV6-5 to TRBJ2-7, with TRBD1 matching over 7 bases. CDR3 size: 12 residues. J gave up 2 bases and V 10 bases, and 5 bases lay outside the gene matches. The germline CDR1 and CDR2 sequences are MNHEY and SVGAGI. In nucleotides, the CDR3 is TGTGCCACGGGACAGCCGGCCTACGAGCAGTACTTC. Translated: CATGQPAYEQYF.

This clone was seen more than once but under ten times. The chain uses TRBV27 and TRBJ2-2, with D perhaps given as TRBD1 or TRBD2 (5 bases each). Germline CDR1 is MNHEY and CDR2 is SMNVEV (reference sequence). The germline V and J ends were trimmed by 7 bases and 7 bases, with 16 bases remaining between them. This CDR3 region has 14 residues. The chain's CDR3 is CASTPQSRGGELFF. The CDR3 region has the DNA TGTGCCAGCACACCACAGTCGAGGGGCGGGGAGCTGTTTTTT.

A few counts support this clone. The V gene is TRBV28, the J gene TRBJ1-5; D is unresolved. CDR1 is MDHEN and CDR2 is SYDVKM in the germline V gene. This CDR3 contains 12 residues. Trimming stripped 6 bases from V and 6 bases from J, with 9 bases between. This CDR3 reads CASSQGGQPQHF. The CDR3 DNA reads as TGTGCCAGCAGCCAAGGAGGTCAGCCCCAGCATTTT.

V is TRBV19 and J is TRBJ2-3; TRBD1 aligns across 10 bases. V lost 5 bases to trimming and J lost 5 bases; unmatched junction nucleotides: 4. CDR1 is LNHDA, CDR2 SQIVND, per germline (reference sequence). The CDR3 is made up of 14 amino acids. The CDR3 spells CASSLTGGRDTQYF. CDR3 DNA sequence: TGTGCCAGTAGTTTGACAGGGGGCAGAGATACGCAGTATTTT. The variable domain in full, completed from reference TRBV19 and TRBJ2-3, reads DGGITQSPKYLFRKEGQNVTLSCEQNLNHDAMYWYRQDPGQGLRLIYYSQIVNDFQKGDIAEGYSVSREKKESFPLTVTSAQKNPTAFYLCASSLTGGRDTQYFGPGTRLTVL.

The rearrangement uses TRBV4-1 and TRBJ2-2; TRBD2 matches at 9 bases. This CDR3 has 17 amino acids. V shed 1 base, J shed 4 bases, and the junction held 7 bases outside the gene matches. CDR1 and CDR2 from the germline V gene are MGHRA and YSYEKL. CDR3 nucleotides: TGCGCCAGCAGCCAAGCCGTAGCGGGAGTATCCACCGGGGAGCTGTTTTTT. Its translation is CASSQAVAGVSTGELFF.